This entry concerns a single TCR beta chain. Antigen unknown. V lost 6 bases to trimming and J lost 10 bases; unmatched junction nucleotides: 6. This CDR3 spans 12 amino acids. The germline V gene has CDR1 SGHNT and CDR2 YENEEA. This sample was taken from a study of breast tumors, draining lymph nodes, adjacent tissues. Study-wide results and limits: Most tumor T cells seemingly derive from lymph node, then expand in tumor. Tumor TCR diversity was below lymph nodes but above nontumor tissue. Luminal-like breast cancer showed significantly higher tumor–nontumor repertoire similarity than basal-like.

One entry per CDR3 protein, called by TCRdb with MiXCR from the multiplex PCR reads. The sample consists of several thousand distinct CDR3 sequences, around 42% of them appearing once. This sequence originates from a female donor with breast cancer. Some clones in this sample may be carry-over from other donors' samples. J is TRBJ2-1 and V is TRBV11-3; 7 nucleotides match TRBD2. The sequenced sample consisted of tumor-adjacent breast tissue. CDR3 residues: CASSLSGAEQFF. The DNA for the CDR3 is TGTGCCAGCAGTTTGAGCGGGGCGGAGCAGTTCTTC.